One and the same sample provided the 26 T cell receptor beta chains below, sequenced in a study of blood T cell repertoires in COVID-19. The assay was immunoSEQ multiplex PCR, and TCRdb's table has in-frame clones only and misses some. The table includes hundreds of thousands of clones, around 88% detected once. The sequenced sample was peripheral blood. The receptors were sampled from a woman aged 30 to 39 with COVID-19, enrolled during active disease.

This chain connects TRBV6-4 to TRBJ2-1, with 10 bases identical to TRBD2. Per the germline V gene, CDR1 is MRHNA and CDR2 is SNTAGT. V lost 5 bases to trimming and J lost 4 bases; unmatched junction nucleotides: 5. This CDR3 has 15 residues. The CDR3 spells CASSLTSGDYNEQFF. DNA for the CDR3: TGTGCCAGCAGTCTAACTAGCGGGGATTACAATGAGCAGTTCTTC.

This clone was found a few times. The chain uses TRBV2 and TRBJ2-1; 11 bases align to TRBD2. This CDR3 region has 17 residues. Germline CDR1 reads SNHLY; CDR2 reads FYNNEI. J gave up 6 bases and V 4 bases, and 11 bases lay outside the gene matches. The CDR3 DNA is TGTGCCAGCAGTGTGGCTAGCGGGAGGACTAACTCCAATGAGCAGTTCTTC. This translates into CASSVASGRTNSNEQFF.

The chain couples TRBV28 to TRBJ1-3; TRBD1 aligns across 8 bases. Per the germline V gene, CDR1 is MDHEN and CDR2 is SYDVKM. Unmatched junction bases numbered 3, after V lost 10 bases and J lost 1 base. The CDR3 covers 13 residues. The CDR3 nucleotides read TGTGCCACCGACAGGGGTTCTGGAAACACCATATATTTT. Protein product: CATDRGSGNTIYF.

J is TRBJ1-5 and V is TRBV2; D gene uncertain. The germline V and J ends were trimmed by 2 bases and 3 bases, with 8 bases remaining between them. This CDR3 is built from 14 residues. The germline CDR1 and CDR2 sequences are SNHLY and FYNNEI. The CDR3 coding sequence is TGTGCCAGCAGTGAAAGGAGCCCCAATCAGCCCCAGCATTTT. Encoded protein: CASSERSPNQPQHF. Variable domain in full (rest from reference TRBV2 and TRBJ1-5): EPEVTQTPSHQVTQMGQEVILRCVPISNHLYFYWYRQILGQKVEFLVSFYNNEISEKSEIFDDQFSVERPDGSNFTLKIRSTKLEDSAMYFCASSERSPNQPQHFGDGTRLSIL.

This chain uses TRBV2 with TRBJ2-7, with D perhaps TRBD1 (5 bases). V dropped 4 bases and J dropped 0 bases, with 13 bases sitting between them. CDR1 is SNHLY, CDR2 FYNNEI, per germline. This CDR3 is built from 15 residues. The CDR3 spells CASSARTTNSYEQYF. CDR3 in DNA: TGTGCCAGCAGTGCCCGGACAACCAACTCCTACGAGCAGTACTTC. Full variable domain (remainder filled in from reference TRBV2 and TRBJ2-7): EPEVTQTPSHQVTQMGQEVILRCVPISNHLYFYWYRQILGQKVEFLVSFYNNEISEKSEIFDDQFSVERPDGSNFTLKIRSTKLEDSAMYFCASSARTTNSYEQYFGPGTRLTVT.

The J gene is TRBJ1-1, the V gene TRBV5-4; D unresolved. Between the trimmed V and J ends, which lost 2 bases and 1 base, there was a span of 9 bases. The CDR3 is made up of 14 amino acids. The germline gives CDR1 SGHNT, CDR2 YYREEE (reference sequence). CDR3 sequence: CASSFRGGNTEAFF. The DNA for the CDR3 is TGTGCCAGCAGCTTTCGAGGAGGGAACACTGAAGCTTTCTTT.

This rearrangement joins TRBV9 to TRBJ2-3, with D perhaps TRBD2 (6 bases). The CDR3 totals 14 residues. Trimming shortened V by 2 bases and J by 4 bases, and 11 bases separated the two germline ends. The germline V gene encodes CDR1 SGDLS and CDR2 YYNGEE. CDR3 loop: CASSVGGKADTQYF. Here the CDR3 DNA reads TGTGCCAGCAGCGTTGGCGGGAAGGCAGATACGCAGTATTTT.

V and J are TRBV2 and TRBJ2-7; TRBD1 matches 8 bases. The CDR3 is 14 residues long. The J segment lost 6 bases and the V segment lost 1 base, leaving 5 bases of the junction unmatched. The germline CDR1 and CDR2 sequences are SNHLY and FYNNEI. CDR3 coding DNA: TGTGCCAGCAGTGAAGGGCAGGGGGCAATCGAGCAGTACGTC. It yields the protein CASSEGQGAIEQYV.

The rearrangement joins TRBV4-2 to TRBJ2-5, with 12 bases lining up with TRBD2. The junction had 10 bases not matched to a gene; V was cut back by 0 bases and J by 5 bases. Germline V CDR1 and CDR2: LGHNA, YNFKEQ. The CDR3 is 18 amino acids. The CDR3 coding sequence is TGTGCCAGCAGCCAAGATCCGACTAGCGGGAGAGCTGGTGAGACCCAGTACTTC. The encoded protein is CASSQDPTSGRAGETQYF.

This clone was detected only a few times. J is TRBJ2-7 and V is TRBV6-2 or TRBV6-3, with 8 bases identical to TRBD1. The CDR3 length is 14 residues. The V gene end was trimmed by 2 bases and the J gene end by 4 bases; junction bases not matched to a gene: 4. Germline assignment: CDR1 MNHEY and CDR2 SVGEGT. For the CDR3, the DNA is TGTGCCAGCAGTTACGATCAGGGGGCATACGAGCAGTACTTC. It yields the protein CASSYDQGAYEQYF.

This sequence joins TRBV2 and TRBJ1-3; D not certain. Germline V gives CDR1 SNHLY, CDR2 FYNNEI. This CDR3 has 14 amino acids. Trimming shortened V by 5 bases and J by 3 bases, and 11 bases separated the two germline ends. CDR3 sequence reads: CASSSQEDGNTIYF. In nucleotides, the CDR3 is TGTGCCAGCAGTTCCCAGGAGGATGGAAACACCATATATTTT.

This sequence joins TRBV4-1 and TRBJ1-4; perhaps TRBD1 as D (6 bases). The germline V gene has CDR1 MGHRA and CDR2 YSYEKL. The V end lost 3 bases, the J end lost 3 bases, and 14 bases lay between the germline ends. CDR3 length: 16 residues. In DNA form, the CDR3 reads TGCGCCAGCAGCCACGTTATAGGGGGGGCTAATGAAAAACTGTTTTTT. This translates into CASSHVIGGANEKLFF.

V and J are TRBV5-1 and TRBJ2-2, with TRBD2 as a possible D gene (7 bases). V was pared by 0 bases and J by 3 bases, with 12 bases between. CDR1 and CDR2 (germline): SGHRS, YFSETQ. The CDR3 length is 16 residues. The CDR3 loop is CASSLVGGQHTGELFF. CDR3 bases: TGCGCCAGCAGCTTGGTGGGGGGGCAACACACCGGGGAGCTGTTTTTT.

This clone was detected a few times. This sequence joins TRBV7-9 and TRBJ1-2; 9 bases fit TRBD1. CDR3 length equals 13 residues. The trim removed 3 bases at V and 8 bases at J, leaving 4 bases unmatched. Germline V gene sequence: CDR1 SEHNR, CDR2 FQNEAQ (reference sequence). CDR3 nucleotide sequence: TGTGCCAGCAGCTTCTACAGGGGGCTCGGCTACACCTTC. It yields the protein CASSFYRGLGYTF.

V is TRBV5-1 and J is TRBJ2-7; D is perhaps TRBD2 (5 bases). Per germline, CDR1 SGHRS and CDR2 YFSETQ. Trimming removed 2 bases at V and 6 bases at J, with 15 bases between. The CDR3 covers 14 residues. This CDR3 is CASSLSPGWGEQYF. The CDR3 DNA reads as TGCGCCAGCAGCTTATCGCCGGGATGGGGCGAGCAGTACTTC.

This clone was found once. The V gene is TRBV6-1, the J gene TRBJ1-3; weak D call: TRBD1 (5 bases). Germline values: CDR1 MNHNS, CDR2 SASEGT. The V and J ends lost 0 bases and 0 bases respectively, with 27 bases between them. The CDR3 totals 22 residues. The chain's CDR3 is CASSEASPGQPGGVFSGNTIYF. CDR3 sequence (DNA): TGTGCCAGCAGTGAAGCCTCCCCGGGGCAGCCGGGCGGGGTATTCTCTGGAAACACCATATATTTT.

This clone has only one observation. The genes are TRBV7-2 and TRBJ2-1; 9 positions match TRBD1. CDR3 length: 17 residues. The germline gives CDR1 SGHTA, CDR2 FQGNSA. The V gene end was trimmed by 5 bases and the J gene end by 3 bases; junction bases not matched to a gene: 11. The CDR3 nucleotides are TGTGCCAGCAGCAACCTGGGCGGGACAGGGCTCTACAATGAGCAGTTCTTC. Translation: CASSNLGGTGLYNEQFF.

The chain is built from TRBV10-3 and TRBJ2-1; 7 bases match TRBD2. This CDR3 contains 15 residues. V shed 4 bases, J shed 7 bases, and the junction held 10 bases outside the gene matches. Germline assignment: CDR1 ENHRY and CDR2 SYGVKD. CDR3 DNA: TGTGCCATCAGTGGTGAGGGAGGGCCGATAAATGAGCAGTTCTTC. Its translation: CAISGEGGPINEQFF.

The chain has TRBV5-1 and TRBJ1-1; D possibly corresponds to TRBD1 (5 bases). There are 18 residues in the CDR3. CDR1 is SGHRS and CDR2 is YFSETQ in the germline V gene. V lost 0 bases and J 7 bases, leaving 25 bases between the germline ends. This CDR3 reads CASSLVPSPDPRVGEAFF. For the CDR3, the DNA is TGCGCCAGCAGCTTGGTCCCTTCTCCGGACCCCAGGGTGGGTGAAGCTTTCTTT.

The genes are TRBV19 and TRBJ2-1; a possible D gene is TRBD1 (6 bases). Germline-derived CDR1 and CDR2 are LNHDA and SQIVND (reference sequence). Trimming removed 1 base at V and 2 bases at J, with 9 bases between. The CDR3 is made up of 15 amino acids. CDR3 nucleotides: TGTGCCAGTAGTATAGTCAGGGGCCCCTACAATGAGCAGTTCTTC. Amino acids: CASSIVRGPYNEQFF. Complete variable domain (other parts from reference TRBV19 and TRBJ2-1): DGGITQSPKYLFRKEGQNVTLSCEQNLNHDAMYWYRQDPGQGLRLIYYSQIVNDFQKGDIAEGYSVSREKKESFPLTVTSAQKNPTAFYLCASSIVRGPYNEQFFGPGTRLTVL.

The CDR3 here is CASSLTGTAEETQYF. DNA of the CDR3: TGCGCCAGCAGCCTAACCGGGACAGCCGAAGAGACCCAGTACTTC. The V and J genes are TRBV5-1 and TRBJ2-5; TRBD1 matches 7 bases. The CDR3 runs to 15 residues. Per germline, CDR1 SGHRS and CDR2 YFSETQ. V was clipped by 4 bases and J by 3 bases; unmatched bases: 9. The full variable domain, with the rest looked up from reference TRBV5-1 and TRBJ2-5, is KAGVTQTPRYLIKTRGQQVTLSCSPISGHRSVSWYQQTPGQGLQFLFEYFSETQRNKGNFPGRFSGRQFSNSRSEMNVSTLELGDSALYLCASSLTGTAEETQYFGPGTRLLVL.

CDR3 in DNA: TGTGCCAGCAGTTACTCGCTTAGCCTTCGTGAAGCTTTCTTT. Its translation: CASSYSLSLREAFF. This chain connects TRBV6-5 to TRBJ1-1, with D unresolved. V was shortened by 0 bases and J by 7 bases, with 12 bases between the two germline ends. The CDR3 sequence is 14 residues long. CDR1 MNHEY and CDR2 SVGAGI come from the germline V gene.

The chain uses TRBV27 and TRBJ1-2; D is uncertain. Germline V gene lookup returns CDR1 MNHEY and CDR2 SMNVEV (reference sequence). The V and J ends lost 6 bases and 0 bases respectively, with 8 bases between them. This CDR3 is 13 amino acids long. DNA of the CDR3: TGTGCCAGCAGATTCACAGCTAACTATGGCTACACCTTC. This codes for CASRFTANYGYTF.

This clone was counted between two and nine times. The genes are TRBV6-2 or TRBV6-3 and TRBJ2-3; possible D gene TRBD2, 6 bases. Germline CDR1 and CDR2: MNHEY and SVGEGT. This CDR3 is built from 15 residues. Trimming pared 4 bases from V and 1 base from J, leaving 12 bases between. CDR3 loop: CASSLRRGGTDTQYF. The CDR3 nucleotides read TGTGCCAGCAGTTTGCGGCGGGGCGGCACAGATACGCAGTATTTT.

This chain links TRBV3-1 (or the pseudogene TRBV3-2) with TRBJ1-4; 8 bases agree with TRBD1. CDR1 and CDR2 (germline): LGHDT, YNNKEL (reference sequence). The CDR3 length is 15 residues. Losses at the gene ends were 5 bases for V and 7 bases for J; bases not matched to a gene: 9. The CDR3 protein is CASSWSGQGGEKLFF. For the CDR3, the DNA is TGTGCCAGCAGCTGGAGCGGACAGGGAGGTGAAAAACTGTTTTTT.

V and J are TRBV2 and TRBJ2-7, with 12 nucleotides matching TRBD1. The CDR3 length is 15 residues. The V and J ends lost 8 bases and 6 bases, in that order; junction bases with no gene match: 11. The germline gives CDR1 SNHLY, CDR2 FYNNEI. The CDR3 spells CASRALRDRGLEQYF. The CDR3 nucleotides are TGTGCCAGCCGAGCGCTTCGGGACAGGGGGCTCGAGCAGTACTTC.